This TCR beta chain was sequenced in a study of T cell repertoires in cytomegalovirus infection (dated by TCRdb to the late 2010s). About the investigation overall: Donor HLA type was relevant to the analysis, as public TCR beta signatures indicated carriage of CMV infection together with the matching HLA type. What the work shows at the level of the full study, not this receptor alone: The ex vivo response was dominated by HLA-C-restricted CMV-specific TCR beta clonotypes, which also provided the single most frequent clonotype in two of eight donors. In both this cohort and an independent approximately 350-donor cohort, the cumulative frequency of public TCR beta family members distinguished carriers of CMV infection plus the relevant HLA type.

This clonotype was seen at least ten times. Its target antigen remains unknown. The input lacks base qualities; no much larger clone sits a single base away. The cysteine opens and the phenylalanine closes a CDR3 of 13 amino acids. Just CDR3 DNA is preserved here, 39 bases in frame from base 1. The germline V gene supplies CDR1 MNHEY and CDR2 SVGAGI. At the junction V is shortened by 2 bases and J by 4 bases, with 6 bases in between. The reads were generated on an Illumina HiSeq 1500. The public reads were run again by TCRdb, first through fastp at Q25 and then through MiXCR, and only productive beta chains were kept. Rows matching on CDR3 protein sequence are summarized as one entry with the most common DNA and genes. In this sample the table shows approximately 250,000 distinct CDR3 sequences, about 5.9% of which occur a single time. The top ten clonotypes cover under 7.5% of the sample.

Recombination joined TRBV6-5 with TRBJ1-5; confidence is insufficient to name the D gene. This TCR derives from a human donor in good health (CMV status not recorded). Some clones in this sample may be carry-over from other donors' samples. Sequencing was performed on PBMCs. This receptor carries the CDR3 CASSYDRNQPQHF. Read as DNA, the sequence is TGTGCCAGCAGTTACGACCGGAATCAGCCCCAGCATTTT.